This T cell receptor beta chain was captured by sequencing in a study of post-analysis software for immune sequencing data. The authors incorporated unique molecular identifiers into the TCR beta cDNA libraries. TCRdb itself ran the PCR reads through MiXCR, one entry per CDR3 protein. This sample yields more than 500,000 distinct CDR3 sequences, of which 30% to 40% are seen a single time; roughly 6% belongs to the top ten. As regards this clonotype: Antigen specificity is unknown.

The CDR3 covers 16 residues. The V end was cut by 0 bases, the J end by 8 bases, with 20 bases between. CDR1 is SGHKS and CDR2 is YYEKEE in the germline V gene (reference sequence). Study outcomes and limitations: Elevated frequency relative to controls characterized 4 or 5 TRBV segments in patients, TRBV5-6, TRBV5-1 and TRBV20-1 among them.

The chain carries TRBV5-5 and TRBJ1-2, with D uncertain. The specimen was blood. The sequence was collected from a girl between 2 and 17 years old with multiple sclerosis. CDR3 coding DNA: TGTGCCAGCAGCTTGGAACCAGATTCTACCGGTTCGGGCTACACCTTC. Protein sequence: CASSLEPDSTGSGYTF. Filled out from reference TRBV5-5 and TRBJ1-2, the complete variable domain reads DAGVTQSPTHLIKTRGQQVTLRCSPISGHKSVSWYQQVLGQGPQFIFQYYEKEERGRGNFPDRFSARQFPNYSSELNVNALLLGDSALYLCASSLEPDSTGSGYTFGSGTRLTVV.